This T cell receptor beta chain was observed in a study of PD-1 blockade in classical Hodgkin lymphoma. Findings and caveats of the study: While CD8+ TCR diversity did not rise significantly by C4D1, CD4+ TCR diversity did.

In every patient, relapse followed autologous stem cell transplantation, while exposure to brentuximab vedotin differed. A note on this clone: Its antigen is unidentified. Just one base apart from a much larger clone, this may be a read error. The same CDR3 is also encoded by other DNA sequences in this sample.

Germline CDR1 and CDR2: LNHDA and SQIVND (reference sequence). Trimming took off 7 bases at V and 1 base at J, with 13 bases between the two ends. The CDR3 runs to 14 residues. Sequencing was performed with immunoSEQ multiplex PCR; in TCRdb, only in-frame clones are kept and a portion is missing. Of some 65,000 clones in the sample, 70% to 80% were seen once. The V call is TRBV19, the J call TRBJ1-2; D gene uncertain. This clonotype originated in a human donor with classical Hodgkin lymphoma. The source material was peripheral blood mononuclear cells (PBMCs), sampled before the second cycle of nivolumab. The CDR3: CASTQRGDNYGYTF. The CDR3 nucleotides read TGTGCCAGTACCCAACGTGGGGATAACTATGGCTACACCTTC.